This is a list of T cell receptor beta chains from one sample in a study of shared clonotypes between healthy human individuals. Produced via immunoSEQ multiplex PCR; TCRdb's table is partial and in-frame only. The table includes about 2.1 million clones, around 93% detected once. Sequencing input: naive CD8+ T cells from PBMCs. All receptors derive from a man aged 18 to 35 in good health. Some clones in this sample may be carry-over from other donors' samples. CDR3s include the opening cysteine and the closing phenylalanine or tryptophan. A D gene is named only where the DNA matches it firmly. Not all rows give a size; the values are once, few, many and, for expanded clones, a class.

- | - | TRBJ2-7 | TRBV4-1 | CASSHLQGEQYF | TGCGCCAGCAGCCACCTTCAAGGCGAGCAGTACTTC
- | - | TRBJ1-5 | TRBV19 | CASSLTGLNQPQHF | TGTGCCAGTAGCCTAACAGGGCTTAATCAGCCCCAGCATTTT
- | TRBD2 | TRBJ2-5 | TRBV19 | CASSMSGGLETQYF | TGTGCCAGTAGTATGTCGGGAGGGCTGGAGACCCAGTACTTC
- | TRBD1 | TRBJ1-1 | TRBV6-1 | CASSARQGFPHYHTEAFF | TGTGCCAGCAGTGCCCGACAGGGTTTCCCCCACTATCACACTGAAGCTTTCTTT
- | TRBD1 | TRBJ2-7 | TRBV29-1 | CSVETGQTYEQYF | TGCAGCGTCGAGACAGGGCAAACCTACGAGCAGTACTTC
- | TRBD1 | TRBJ1-2 | TRBV5-4 | CASSSLDRGPGYTF | TGTGCCAGCAGCTCGCTGGACAGGGGGCCTGGCTACACCTTC
- | - | TRBJ1-4 | TRBV6-5 | CASSSTRMGEKLFF | TGTGCCAGCAGTTCCACTAGAATGGGCGAAAAACTGTTTTTT
- | - | TRBJ2-3 | TRBV6-1 | CASSELGRVHTQYF | TGTGCCAGCAGTGAGCTCGGTCGAGTCCATACGCAGTATTTT
- | TRBD1 | TRBJ1-1 | TRBV19 | CASNRQGDGTEAFF | TGTGCCAGTAATCGACAGGGGGACGGCACTGAAGCTTTCTTT
- | - | TRBJ1-1 | TRBV9 | CASSVEGNQNTEAFF | TGTGCCAGCAGCGTGGAGGGGAACCAAAACACTGAAGCTTTCTTT
- | - | TRBJ1-2 | TRBV29-1 | CSGFGSYGYTF | TGCAGCGGGTTCGGGAGCTATGGCTACACCTTC
few | - | TRBJ1-1 | TRBV6-5 | CASRQGRRTEAFF | TGTGCCAGCAGGCAGGGGAGGCGAACTGAAGCTTTCTTT
few | - | TRBJ1-1 | TRBV9 | CASSVSGTSADTEAFF | TGTGCCAGCAGCGTGTCCGGGACCTCGGCGGACACTGAAGCTTTCTTT
- | - | TRBJ2-7 | TRBV9 | CASSVEWGDIYEQYF | TGTGCCAGCAGCGTAGAGTGGGGGGACATCTACGAGCAGTACTTC
- | TRBD1 | TRBJ1-1 | TRBV9 | CASSGKTGDTEAFF | TGTGCCAGCAGCGGCAAGACAGGGGACACTGAAGCTTTCTTT
- | TRBD2 | TRBJ2-1 | TRBV15 | CATASGLAELNEQFF | TGTGCCACCGCCTCCGGACTAGCGGAACTTAATGAGCAGTTCTTC
- | - | TRBJ1-3 | TRBV7-8 | CASSLDRTGTSGNTIYF | TGTGCCAGCAGCTTGGACCGGACGGGTACCTCTGGAAACACCATATATTTT
- | TRBD1 | TRBJ1-2 | TRBV27 | CASSHDRGGYGYTF | TGTGCCAGCAGCCACGACAGGGGAGGGTATGGCTACACCTTC
- | - | TRBJ2-5 | TRBV6-1 | CASSERRGLQETQYF | TGTGCCAGCAGTGAACGCAGGGGCCTACAAGAGACCCAGTACTTC
- | TRBD1 | TRBJ2-7 | TRBV5-4 | CASSVRTGGEYEQYF | TGTGCCAGCAGCGTTCGGACAGGGGGCGAGTACGAGCAGTACTTC
- | TRBD1 | TRBJ1-2 | TRBV6-5 | CASSYAAGGLNYGYTF | TGTGCCAGCAGTTACGCGGCAGGGGGCCTTAACTATGGCTACACCTTC
- | TRBD2 | TRBJ2-1 | TRBV5-1 | CASSLARASGNTMRNEQFF | TGCGCCAGCAGCTTGGCAAGGGCTAGCGGAAACACTATGAGGAATGAGCAGTTCTTC
- | TRBD1 | TRBJ2-7 | TRBV11-1 | CASSSPGQPYEQYF | TGTGCCAGCAGCTCCCCGGGACAGCCCTACGAGCAGTACTTC
- | - | TRBJ1-1 | TRBV13 | CASTGFGFYTEAFF | TGTGCCAGCACGGGATTCGGGTTCTACACTGAAGCTTTCTTT
- | TRBD2 | TRBJ2-5 | TRBV9 | CASSETELAGETQYF | TGTGCCAGCAGCGAAACAGAACTAGCGGGAGAGACCCAGTACTTC
- | - | TRBJ1-3 | TRBV9 | CASSVDGATGNTIYF | TGTGCCAGCAGCGTAGACGGGGCAACTGGAAACACCATATATTTT
- | - | TRBJ2-3 | TRBV6-5 | CASSYTDSDTQYF | TGTGCCAGCAGTTACACGGACTCGGATACGCAGTATTTT
- | - | TRBJ1-3 | TRBV14 | CASSQDLGLSSGNTIYF | TGTGCCAGCAGCCAAGATTTGGGCTTGTCCTCTGGAAACACCATATATTTT
few | TRBD1 | TRBJ1-5 | TRBV7-8 | CASSFATGGNQPQHF | TGTGCCAGCAGCTTTGCGACAGGGGGAAATCAGCCCCAGCATTTT
- | - | TRBJ1-1 | TRBV5-6 | CASSLGSGWLNTEAFF | TGTGCCAGCAGCTTGGGGTCTGGGTGGCTGAACACTGAAGCTTTCTTT
once | - | TRBJ2-3 | TRBV2 | CASSERTLDTQYF | TGTGCCAGCAGTGAGAGGACGTTAGATACGCAGTATTTT
- | - | TRBJ2-7 | TRBV7-9 | CASTFGGTAYEQYF | TGTGCCAGCACCTTCGGAGGGACTGCCTACGAGCAGTACTTC
- | - | TRBJ2-7 | TRBV11-2 | CASSLAPSGYEQYF | TGTGCCAGCAGCTTAGCGCCTTCCGGGTACGAGCAGTACTTC
- | - | TRBJ1-1 | TRBV19 | CASSPGSAGTEAFF | TGTGCCAGTAGTCCGGGCTCAGCTGGAACTGAAGCTTTCTTT
- | - | TRBJ1-5 | TRBV27 | CASSLLGEGASNQPQHF | TGTGCCAGCAGTTTACTCGGGGAAGGGGCTAGCAATCAGCCCCAGCATTTT
- | - | TRBJ2-3 | TRBV27 | CASSLLNGSPTDTQYF | TGTGCCAGCAGTTTATTGAACGGGAGTCCCACAGATACGCAGTATTTT
- | - | TRBJ1-1 | TRBV27 | CASSLSVQGATEAFF | TGTGCCAGCAGTTTATCGGTACAGGGAGCGACTGAAGCTTTCTTT
- | - | TRBJ1-2 | TRBV28 | CASSRGVWPNYGYTF | TGTGCCAGCAGTAGGGGAGTTTGGCCTAACTATGGCTACACCTTC
- | - | TRBJ1-5 | TRBV27 | CASSFPNQPQHF | TGTGCCAGCAGTTTCCCAAATCAGCCCCAGCATTTT
- | - | TRBJ2-5 | TRBV7-9 | CASSLGDRDPAQETQYF | TGTGCCAGCAGCTTAGGCGACAGAGATCCAGCCCAAGAGACCCAGTACTTC